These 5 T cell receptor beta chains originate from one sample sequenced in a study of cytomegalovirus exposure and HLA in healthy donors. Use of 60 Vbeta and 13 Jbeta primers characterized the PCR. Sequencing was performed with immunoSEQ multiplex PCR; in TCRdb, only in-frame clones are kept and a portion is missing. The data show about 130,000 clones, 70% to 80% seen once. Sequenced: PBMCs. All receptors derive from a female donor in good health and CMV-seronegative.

In nucleotides, the CDR3 is TGTGCCAGCAGCATAGCGGGAGGTCGGTACGAGCAGTACTTC. Protein product: CASSIAGGRYEQYF. V gene TRBV7-3 combines with J gene TRBJ2-7; 10 positions agree with TRBD2. CDR1 is SGHTA, CDR2 FQGTGA, per germline. The V gene end was trimmed by 5 bases and the J gene end by 4 bases; junction bases not matched to a gene: 5. The CDR3 loop spans 14 amino acids.

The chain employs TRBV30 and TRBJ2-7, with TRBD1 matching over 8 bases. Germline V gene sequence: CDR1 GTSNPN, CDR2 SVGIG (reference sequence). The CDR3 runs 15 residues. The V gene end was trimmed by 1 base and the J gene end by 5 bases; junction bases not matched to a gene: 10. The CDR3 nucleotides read TGTGCCTGGAGTGGCAGGACAGGGAGAAGGCACGAGCAGTACTTC. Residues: CAWSGRTGRRHEQYF.

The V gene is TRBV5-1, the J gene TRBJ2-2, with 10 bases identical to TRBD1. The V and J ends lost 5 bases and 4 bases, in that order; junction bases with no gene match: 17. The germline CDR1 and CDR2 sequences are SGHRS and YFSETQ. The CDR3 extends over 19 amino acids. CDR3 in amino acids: CASSGRDRGFRVGTGELFF. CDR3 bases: TGCGCCAGCAGTGGGCGGGACAGGGGATTCCGGGTGGGCACCGGGGAGCTGTTTTTT.

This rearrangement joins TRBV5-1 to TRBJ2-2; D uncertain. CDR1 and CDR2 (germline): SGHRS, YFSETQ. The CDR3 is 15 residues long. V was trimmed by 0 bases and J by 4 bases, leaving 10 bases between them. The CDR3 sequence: CASSLELDGTGELFF. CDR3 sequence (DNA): TGCGCCAGCAGCTTGGAGCTAGACGGCACCGGGGAGCTGTTTTTT.

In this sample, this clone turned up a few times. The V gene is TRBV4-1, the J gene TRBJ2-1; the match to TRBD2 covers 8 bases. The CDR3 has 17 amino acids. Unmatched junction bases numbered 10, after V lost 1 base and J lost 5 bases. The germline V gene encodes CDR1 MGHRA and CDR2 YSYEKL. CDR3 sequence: CASSQGLAGPKDNEQFF. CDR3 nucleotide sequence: TGCGCCAGCAGCCAAGGGCTAGCGGGTCCTAAGGACAATGAGCAGTTCTTC.